This T cell receptor beta chain was identified during a study of CD8 T cells in Susac syndrome. Study observations and caveats: The study recognized that the number of individuals in its TCR sequencing and HLA analysis was relatively small.

From germline, CDR1 is DFQATT and CDR2 SNEGSKA (reference sequence). This CDR3 is 15 amino acids long. V was shortened by 0 bases and J by 8 bases, with 18 bases between the two germline ends. Sequencing of TCR beta was carried out in blood CD8+ and CD4+ T cells. Turning to this clonotype: The antigen is not known.

After extraction with the RNeasy kit, about 0.5 to 1 ug of the RNA was reverse transcribed using random hexamers. Multiplex PCR with immunoSEQ amplified the TCR beta CDR3 across 54 Vbeta and 13 Jbeta. TCRdb ran MiXCR on the immunoSEQ multiplex PCR reads and lists one entry per CDR3 protein. The data show 200,000 or so distinct CDR3 sequences, approximately 94% seen once. This clonotype was obtained from a human donor with multiple sclerosis. Sequences were obtained from CD4+ T cells from PBMCs. The rearrangement links TRBV20-1 to TRBJ2-3, with a tentative D call TRBD2 (6 bases). CDR3 residues: CSARDLGSTGGTQYF. In nucleotides, the CDR3 is TGCAGTGCTAGAGATCTCGGGTCCACCGGGGGTACGCAGTATTTT.